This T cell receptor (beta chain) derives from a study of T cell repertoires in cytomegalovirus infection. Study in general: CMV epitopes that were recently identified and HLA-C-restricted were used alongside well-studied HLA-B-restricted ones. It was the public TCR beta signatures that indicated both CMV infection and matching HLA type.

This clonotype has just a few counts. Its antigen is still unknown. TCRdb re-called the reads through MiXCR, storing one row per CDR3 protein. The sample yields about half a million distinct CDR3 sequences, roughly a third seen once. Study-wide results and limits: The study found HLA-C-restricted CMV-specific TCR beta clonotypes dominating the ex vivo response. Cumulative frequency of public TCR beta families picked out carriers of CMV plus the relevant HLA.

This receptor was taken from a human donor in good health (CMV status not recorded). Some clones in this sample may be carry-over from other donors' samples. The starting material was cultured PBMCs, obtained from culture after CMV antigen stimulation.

As DNA, the CDR3 is TGTGCCAGCAGCCAAAGGGGACCTCGGGCGCAGTACTTC. It translates to CASSQRGPRAQYF. This chain uses TRBV5-6 with TRBJ2-7; D is possibly TRBD1 or TRBD2 (5 bases each). Germline lookup yields CDR1 SGHDT and CDR2 YYEEEE. The germline V and J ends were trimmed by 4 bases and 9 bases, with 17 bases remaining between them. CDR3 length equals 13 residues.